This TCR beta chain is drawn from a study of radiation and T cells in renal cell carcinoma. Stated time point: baseline pretreatment blood. Treatment: 15 Gy SBRT to primary tumor, nephrectomy 4 weeks later. Radiation-treated patients gave blood at baseline, week 2 and week 4. CDR3 length: 12 amino acids. V was shortened by 5 bases and J by 15 bases, with 17 bases between the two germline ends. Looked up from germline, CDR1 is MNHEY and CDR2 is SVGAGI. Profiled with immunoSEQ multiplex PCR; TCRdb holds only in-frame clones, not every one. The data show about 49,000 clones, with roughly four fifths seen just once and 25% to 35% held by the top ten.

The sequence derives from a woman in her sixties or seventies with renal cell carcinoma. Sequencing used blood, obtained from a patient whose treatment included radiotherapy and nephrectomy. The chain has TRBV6-5 and TRBJ2-1, with D perhaps assigned TRBD1 or TRBD2 (5 bases each). The CDR3 here is CASSTPGTRPFF. CDR3 sequence (DNA): TGTGCCAGCAGTACGCCGGGGACCCGCCCGTTCTTC.